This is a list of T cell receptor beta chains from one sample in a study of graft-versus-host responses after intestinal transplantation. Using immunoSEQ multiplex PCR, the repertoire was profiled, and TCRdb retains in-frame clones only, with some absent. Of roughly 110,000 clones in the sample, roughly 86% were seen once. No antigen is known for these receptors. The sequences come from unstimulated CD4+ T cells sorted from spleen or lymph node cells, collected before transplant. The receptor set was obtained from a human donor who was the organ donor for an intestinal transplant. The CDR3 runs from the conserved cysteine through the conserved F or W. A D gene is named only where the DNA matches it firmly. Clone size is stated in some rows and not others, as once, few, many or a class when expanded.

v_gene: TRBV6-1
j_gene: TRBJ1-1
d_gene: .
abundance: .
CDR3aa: CASSERQTSEAFF
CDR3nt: TGTGCCAGCAGTGAACGTCAAACCTCGGAAGCTTTCTTT

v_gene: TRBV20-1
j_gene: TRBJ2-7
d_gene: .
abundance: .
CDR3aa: CSAMWGYEQYF
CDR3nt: TGCAGTGCTATGTGGGGCTACGAGCAGTACTTC

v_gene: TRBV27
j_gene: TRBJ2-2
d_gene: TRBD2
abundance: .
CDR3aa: CASSPPGLAGGTGELFF
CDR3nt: TGTGCCAGCAGTCCGCCGGGACTAGCGGGAGGCACCGGGGAGCTGTTTTTT

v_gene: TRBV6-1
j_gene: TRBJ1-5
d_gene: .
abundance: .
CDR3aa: CASGLWGDQPQHF
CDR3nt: TGTGCCAGCGGGTTGTGGGGGGATCAGCCCCAGCATTTT

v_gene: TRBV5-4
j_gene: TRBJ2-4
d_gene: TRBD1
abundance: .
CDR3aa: CASSFGLGTGKNIQYF
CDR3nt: TGTGCCAGCAGCTTTGGTCTCGGGACAGGGAAAAACATTCAGTACTTC

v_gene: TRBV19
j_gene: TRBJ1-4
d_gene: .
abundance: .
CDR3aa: CASSIIGERLFF
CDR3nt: TGTGCCAGTAGTATTATAGGGGAGCGGCTGTTTTTT

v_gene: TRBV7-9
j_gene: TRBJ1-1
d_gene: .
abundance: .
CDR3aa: CASSATGLGIAEAFF
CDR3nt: TGTGCCAGCAGCGCTACAGGGCTGGGGATTGCTGAAGCTTTCTTT

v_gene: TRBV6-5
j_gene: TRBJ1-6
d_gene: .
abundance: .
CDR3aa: CASSRDKNNSPLHF
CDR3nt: TGTGCCAGCAGCCGGGACAAAAATAATTCACCCCTCCACTTT

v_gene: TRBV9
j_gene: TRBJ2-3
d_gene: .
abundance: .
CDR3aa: CASSANPIGRQATDTQYF
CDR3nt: TGTGCCAGCAGTGCAAATCCTATAGGAAGGCAGGCCACAGATACGCAGTATTTT

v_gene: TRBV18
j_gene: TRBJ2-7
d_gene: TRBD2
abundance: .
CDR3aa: CASSPQRLAGELLYEQYF
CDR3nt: TGTGCCAGCTCACCACAGAGACTAGCGGGAGAGCTTCTTTACGAGCAGTACTTC

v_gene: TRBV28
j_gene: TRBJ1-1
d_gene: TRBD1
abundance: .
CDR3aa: CASSFDRGITEAFF
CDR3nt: TGTGCCAGCAGTTTCGACAGGGGTATAACTGAAGCTTTCTTT

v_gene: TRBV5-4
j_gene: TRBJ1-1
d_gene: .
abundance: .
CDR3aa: CASSSIQGDYTEAFF
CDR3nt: TGTGCCAGCAGCTCGATACAGGGAGATTACACTGAAGCTTTCTTT

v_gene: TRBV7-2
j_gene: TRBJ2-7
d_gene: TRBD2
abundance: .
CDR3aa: CASSLDQAGGTYEQYF
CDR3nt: TGTGCCAGCAGCTTAGATCAAGCGGGAGGAACCTACGAGCAGTACTTC

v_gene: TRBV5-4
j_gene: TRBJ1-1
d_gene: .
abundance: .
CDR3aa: CASSRGNSNTEAFF
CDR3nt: TGTGCCAGCAGCCGGGGGAATTCGAACACTGAAGCTTTCTTT

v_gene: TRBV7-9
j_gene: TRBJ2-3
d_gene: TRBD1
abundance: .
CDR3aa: CASSFRTGESTDTQYF
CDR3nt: TGTGCCAGCAGCTTCCGGACAGGGGAAAGCACAGATACGCAGTATTTT

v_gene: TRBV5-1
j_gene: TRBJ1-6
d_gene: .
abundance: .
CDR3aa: CASSEMLNSPLHF
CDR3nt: TGCGCCAGCTCGGAGATGCTTAATTCACCCCTCCACTTT

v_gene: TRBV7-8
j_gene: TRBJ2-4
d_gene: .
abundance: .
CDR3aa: CASSPTTGKNIQYF
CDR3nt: TGTGCCAGCAGCCCAACGACAGGCAAAAACATTCAGTACTTC

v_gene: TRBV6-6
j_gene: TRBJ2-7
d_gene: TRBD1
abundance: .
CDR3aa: CASSRDSQSHEQYF
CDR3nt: TGTGCCAGCAGTAGGGACAGTCAGTCTCACGAGCAGTACTTC

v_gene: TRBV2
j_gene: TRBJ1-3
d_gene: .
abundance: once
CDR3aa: CASSDSNGWSGNTIYF
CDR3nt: TGTGCCAGCAGTGATTCTAACGGTTGGAGTGGAAACACCATATATTTT

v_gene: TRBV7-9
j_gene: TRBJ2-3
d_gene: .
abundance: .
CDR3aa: CASSYVTDTQYF
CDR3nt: TGTGCCAGCAGCTATGTGACAGATACGCAGTATTTT

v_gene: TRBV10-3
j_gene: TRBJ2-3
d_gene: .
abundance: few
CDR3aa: CAIRTSTDTQYF
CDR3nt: TGTGCCATCAGGACTAGCACAGATACGCAGTATTTT

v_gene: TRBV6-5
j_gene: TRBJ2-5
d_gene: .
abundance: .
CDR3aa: CASRMDSVETQYF
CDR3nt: TGTGCCAGCCGAATGGACAGTGTAGAGACCCAGTACTTC

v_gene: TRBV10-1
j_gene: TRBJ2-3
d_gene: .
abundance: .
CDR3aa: CASSGGSGSTDTQYF
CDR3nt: TGCGCCAGCAGTGGCGGTAGCGGTAGCACAGATACGCAGTATTTT

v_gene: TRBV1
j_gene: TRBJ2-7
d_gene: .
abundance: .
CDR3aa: CTSSQRLLAVHPYEQYF
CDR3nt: TGCACCAGCAGCCAGCGGCTACTAGCGGTTCACCCCTACGAGCAGTACTTC

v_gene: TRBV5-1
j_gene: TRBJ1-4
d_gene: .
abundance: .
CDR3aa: CASSLEAGHEKLFF
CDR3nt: TGCGCCAGCAGCTTGGAGGCGGGGCATGAAAAACTGTTTTTT

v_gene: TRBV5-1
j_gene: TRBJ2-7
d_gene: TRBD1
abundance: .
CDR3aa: CASSWTGTSYEQYF
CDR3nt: TGCGCCAGCAGCTGGACAGGTACGTCATACGAGCAGTACTTC

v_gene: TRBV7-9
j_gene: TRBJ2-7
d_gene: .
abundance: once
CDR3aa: CASSFGAGGNEQYF
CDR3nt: TGTGCCAGCAGCTTTGGGGCTGGGGGCAACGAGCAGTACTTC

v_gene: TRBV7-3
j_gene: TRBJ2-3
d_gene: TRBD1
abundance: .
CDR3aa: CASSRRTGANTDTQYF
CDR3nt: TGTGCCAGCAGCAGACGGACAGGGGCCAACACAGATACGCAGTATTTT

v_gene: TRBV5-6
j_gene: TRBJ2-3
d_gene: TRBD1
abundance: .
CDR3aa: CASSPRTGVSTDTQYF
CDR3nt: TGTGCCAGCAGCCCCAGGACAGGGGTGAGCACAGATACGCAGTATTTT

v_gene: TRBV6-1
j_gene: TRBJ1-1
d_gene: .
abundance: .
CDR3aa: CASSDPGIIMNTEAFF
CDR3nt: TGTGCCAGCAGTGACCCAGGGATCATAATGAACACTGAAGCTTTCTTT

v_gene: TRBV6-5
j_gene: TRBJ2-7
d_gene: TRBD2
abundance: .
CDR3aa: CASSPWAGEREQYF
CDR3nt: TGTGCCAGCAGCCCTTGGGCGGGGGAACGCGAGCAGTACTTC

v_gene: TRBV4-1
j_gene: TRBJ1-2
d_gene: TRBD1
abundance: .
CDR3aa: CASSQDQGAALYGYTF
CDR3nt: TGCGCCAGCAGCCAAGATCAGGGGGCGGCCCTCTATGGCTACACCTTC

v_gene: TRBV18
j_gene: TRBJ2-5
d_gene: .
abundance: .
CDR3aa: CASSRVYKGQETQYF
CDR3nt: TGTGCCAGCTCCCGAGTATACAAGGGCCAAGAGACCCAGTACTTC

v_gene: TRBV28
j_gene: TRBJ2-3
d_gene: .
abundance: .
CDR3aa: CASTGAATQYF
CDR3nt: TGTGCCAGCACGGGGGCTGCGACGCAGTATTTT

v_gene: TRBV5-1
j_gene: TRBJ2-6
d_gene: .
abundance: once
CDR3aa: CASSLDIAGTPSSGANVLTF
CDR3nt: TGCGCCAGCAGCCTTGACATAGCCGGGACACCGAGCTCTGGGGCCAACGTCCTGACTTTC

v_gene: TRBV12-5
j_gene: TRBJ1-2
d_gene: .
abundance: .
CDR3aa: CASGSDSLNYGYTF
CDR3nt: TGTGCTAGTGGGTCTGACAGTTTAAACTATGGCTACACCTTC

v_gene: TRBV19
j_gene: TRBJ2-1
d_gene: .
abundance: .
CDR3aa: CASSTERRTYNEQFF
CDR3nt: TGTGCCAGTAGTACCGAGAGACGTACCTACAATGAGCAGTTCTTC

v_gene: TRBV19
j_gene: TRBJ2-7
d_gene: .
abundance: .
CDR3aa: CASSLAARTYEQYF
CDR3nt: TGTGCCAGTAGTCTCGCGGCCAGGACCTACGAGCAGTACTTC

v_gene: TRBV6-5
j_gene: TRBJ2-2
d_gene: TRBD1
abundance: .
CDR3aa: CASRATGIRGGELFF
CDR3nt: TGTGCCAGCAGGGCGACAGGGATAAGAGGCGGGGAGCTGTTTTTT

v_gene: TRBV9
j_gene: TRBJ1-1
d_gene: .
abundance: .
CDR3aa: CASSVDRRGTEAFF
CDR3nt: TGTGCCAGCAGCGTAGATAGGAGGGGTACTGAAGCTTTCTTT

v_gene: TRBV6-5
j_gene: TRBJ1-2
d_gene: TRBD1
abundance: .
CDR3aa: CASSSGTGYGYGYTF
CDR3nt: TGTGCCAGCAGTAGCGGGACAGGGTACGGCTATGGCTACACCTTC

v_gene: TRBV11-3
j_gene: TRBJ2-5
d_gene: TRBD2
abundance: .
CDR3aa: CASSLISGGIQETQYF
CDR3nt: TGTGCCAGCAGCTTGATTAGCGGGGGCATCCAAGAGACCCAGTACTTC

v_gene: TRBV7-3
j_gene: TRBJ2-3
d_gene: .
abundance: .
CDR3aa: CASSSPGRITDTQYF
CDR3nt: TGTGCCAGCAGCTCGCCGGGACGGATCACAGATACGCAGTATTTT

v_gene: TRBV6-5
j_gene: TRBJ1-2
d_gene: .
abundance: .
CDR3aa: CASSYRNYGYTF
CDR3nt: TGTGCCAGCAGTTATCGCAACTATGGCTACACCTTC

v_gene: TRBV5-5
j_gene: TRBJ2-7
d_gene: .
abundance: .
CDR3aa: CASSTKAGYEQYF
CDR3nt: TGTGCCAGCAGCACTAAGGCGGGCTACGAGCAGTACTTC

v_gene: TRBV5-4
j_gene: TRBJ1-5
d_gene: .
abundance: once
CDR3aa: CASSPGAGGNQPQHF
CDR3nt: TGTGCCAGCAGCCCCGGGGCAGGGGGCAATCAGCCCCAGCATTTT

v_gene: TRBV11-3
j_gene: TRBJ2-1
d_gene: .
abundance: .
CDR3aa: CASSLGRFYEQFF
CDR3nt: TGTGCCAGCAGCTTAGGCCGGTTCTATGAGCAGTTCTTC

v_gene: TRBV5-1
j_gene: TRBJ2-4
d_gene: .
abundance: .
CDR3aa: CASSLEGGGGKNIQYF
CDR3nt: TGCGCCAGCAGCTTGGAAGGAGGAGGGGGCAAAAACATTCAGTACTTC

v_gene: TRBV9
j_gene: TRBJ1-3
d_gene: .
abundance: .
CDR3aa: CASSGGFVTSGNTIYF
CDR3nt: TGTGCCAGCAGCGGGGGGTTCGTCACCTCTGGAAACACCATATATTTT

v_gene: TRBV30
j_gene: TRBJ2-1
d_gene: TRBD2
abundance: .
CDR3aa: CAWSPISGSGEQFF
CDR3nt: TGTGCCTGGAGCCCGATTAGCGGGAGTGGTGAGCAGTTCTTC

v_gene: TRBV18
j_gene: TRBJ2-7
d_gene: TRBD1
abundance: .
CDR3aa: CASSPDRGSYEQYF
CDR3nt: TGTGCCAGCTCACCGGACAGGGGATCCTACGAGCAGTACTTC